The entry below gives a single T cell receptor (beta chain) sequence along with its context. Assay: immunoSEQ multiplex PCR; the TCRdb copy retains only in-frame clones and omits some. This sample has roughly 38,000 clones; 85% to 95% occur once, and the top ten carry 0.6% to 0.75%. The entry originates in a study of T cell changes during pregnancy in multiple sclerosis. V lost 10 bases, J lost 0 bases, and 8 bases stayed unmatched. Germline lookup yields CDR1 MNHEY and CDR2 SMNVEV (reference sequence). This CDR3 contains 15 residues. V is TRBV27 and J is TRBJ2-1; 8 nucleotides agree with TRBD2. This material consisted of CD4+ T cells from peripheral blood mononuclear cells, taken in the third trimester of pregnancy. This receptor was taken from a female donor with multiple sclerosis, enrolled in a pregnancy study. The CDR3 reads CANPPGTSSYNEQFF. CDR3 nucleotide sequence: TGTGCCAACCCCCCCGGGACTAGCTCCTACAATGAGCAGTTCTTC.